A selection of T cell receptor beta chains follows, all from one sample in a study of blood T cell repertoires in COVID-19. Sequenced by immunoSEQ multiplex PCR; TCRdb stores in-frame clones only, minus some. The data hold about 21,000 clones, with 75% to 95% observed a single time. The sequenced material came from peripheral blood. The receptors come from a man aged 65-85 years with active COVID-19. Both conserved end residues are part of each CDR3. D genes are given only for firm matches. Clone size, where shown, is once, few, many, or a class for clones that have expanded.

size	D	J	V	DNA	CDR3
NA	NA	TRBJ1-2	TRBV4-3	TGCGCCAGCAGCCAAGATTTGAGAGCTAACTATGGCTACACCTTC	CASSQDLRANYGYTF
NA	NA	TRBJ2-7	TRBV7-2	TGTGCCAGCAGCCCCATGGGGCAAAAATACGAGCAGTACTTC	CASSPMGQKYEQYF
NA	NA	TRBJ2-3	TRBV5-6	TGTGCCAGCAGCCCAGGATTAAGCACAGATACGCAGTATTTT	CASSPGLSTDTQYF
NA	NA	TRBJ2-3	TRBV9	TGTGCCAGCAGCGCCGGAACATGGGCCACAGATACGCAGTATTTT	CASSAGTWATDTQYF
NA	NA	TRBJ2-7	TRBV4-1	TGCGCCAGCAGCCAAGATCGTGGGAGCGTATACGAGCAGTACTTC	CASSQDRGSVYEQYF
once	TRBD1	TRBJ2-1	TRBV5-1	TGCGCCAGCAGCTTACTTCAAGGGGGCGCCTACAATGAGCAGTTCTTC	CASSLLQGGAYNEQFF
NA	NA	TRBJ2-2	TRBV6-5	TGTGCCAGCAGTTACGGGTCAGGCAACACCGGGGAGCTGTTTTTT	CASSYGSGNTGELFF
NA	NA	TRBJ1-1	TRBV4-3	TGCGCCAGCAGCCCCTATCCGGGGGGGGTCGTGACTGAAGCTTTCTTT	CASSPYPGGVVTEAFF
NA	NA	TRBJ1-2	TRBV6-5	TGTGCCAGCAGCCTCGCGGCGGAGGGTACGGGCTACACCTTC	CASSLAAEGTGYTF
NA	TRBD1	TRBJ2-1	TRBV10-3	TGTGCCATCAGTGAGTGGGCAGGACAGGAGTACAATGAGCAGTTCTTC	CAISEWAGQEYNEQFF
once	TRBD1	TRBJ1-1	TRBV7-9	TGTGCCAGCAGCTTGACAGGGGAAACTGAAGCTTTCTTT	CASSLTGETEAFF
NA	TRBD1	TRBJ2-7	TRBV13	TGTGCCAGCAGCCCTCCCGACAGGGACGAGCAGTACTTC	CASSPPDRDEQYF
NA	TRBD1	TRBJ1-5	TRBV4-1	TGCGCCAGCAGCCAGACAGGGGGCCGGCAGGATCAGCCCCAGCATTTT	CASSQTGGRQDQPQHF
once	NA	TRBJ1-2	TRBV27	TGTGCCAGCAGACCGACGAGGGCTTGGGGATATGGCTACACCTTC	CASRPTRAWGYGYTF
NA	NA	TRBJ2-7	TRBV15	TGTGCCACCAGCAGAGACCAGGGATTCGCGCAGTACTTC	CATSRDQGFAQYF
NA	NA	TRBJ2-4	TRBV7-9	TGTGCCAGCAGCTTAGCGCGGTCCGCGGGAAACATTCAGTACTTC	CASSLARSAGNIQYF
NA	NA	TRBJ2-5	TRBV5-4	TGTGCCAGCAGCCAGGACAGACAAGAGACCCAGTACTTC	CASSQDRQETQYF
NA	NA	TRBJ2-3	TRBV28	TGTGCCAGCAGCTCAAGGACTCCAGATACGCAGTATTTT	CASSSRTPDTQYF
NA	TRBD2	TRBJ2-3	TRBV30	TGTGCCTGGAGTCGACTCAGCGGGGGCACAGATACGCAGTATTTT	CAWSRLSGGTDTQYF
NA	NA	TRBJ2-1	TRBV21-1	TGTGCCAGCAGCAAAGGGAAAAGGACGGGAGTTTGGAGGAATGAGCAGTTCTTC	CASSKGKRTGVWRNEQFF
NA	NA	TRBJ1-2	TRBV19	TGTGCCAGTAGTATACGCCGGACCGGACCCGGGAGGGGCTACACCTTC	CASSIRRTGPGRGYTF
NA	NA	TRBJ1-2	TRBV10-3	TGTGCCATCAGTGAGGATTGGGGGGTCGGTGGCTACACCTTC	CAISEDWGVGGYTF
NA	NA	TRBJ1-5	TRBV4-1	TGCGCCAGCAGCCAAAAAGGAGTAGCGCATCAGCCCCAGCATTTT	CASSQKGVAHQPQHF
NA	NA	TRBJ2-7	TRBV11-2	TGTGCCAGCAGTTATTTAGGGGGCGAGCAGTACTTC	CASSYLGGEQYF
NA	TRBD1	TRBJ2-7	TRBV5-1	TGCGCCAGCAGCTTGGGCCGGGACAGGAGGACTTACGAGCAGTACTTC	CASSLGRDRRTYEQYF
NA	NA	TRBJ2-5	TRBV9	TGTGCCAGCAGCCAAGGGGGGGGCAATTACCAAGAGACCCAGTACTTC	CASSQGGGNYQETQYF
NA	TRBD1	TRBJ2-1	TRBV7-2	TGTGCCAGCAGCCGTGGAAGGACAGGGTACGATGAGCAGTTCTTC	CASSRGRTGYDEQFF
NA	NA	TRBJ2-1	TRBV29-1	TGCAGCGTCCAAGGGAGCACTAAGCAGTTCTTC	CSVQGSTKQFF
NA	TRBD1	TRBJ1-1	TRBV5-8	TGTGCCAGCAGCTCACTACAGGGGGGCACTGAAGCTTTCTTT	CASSSLQGGTEAFF
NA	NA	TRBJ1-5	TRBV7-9	TGTGCCAGCAGCTTAGGGCGAGGCAGGGGTCTCAATCAGCCCCAGCATTTT	CASSLGRGRGLNQPQHF
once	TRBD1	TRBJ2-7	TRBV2	TGTGCCAGCAAAGGACAGGGGGTCTCCTACGAGCAGTACTTC	CASKGQGVSYEQYF
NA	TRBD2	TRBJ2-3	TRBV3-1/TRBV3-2	TGTGCCAGCAGCCATAGGACTAGCGGATACACAGATACGCAGTATTTT	CASSHRTSGYTDTQYF
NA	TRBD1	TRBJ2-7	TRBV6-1	TGTGCCAGCAGTGTAACAGGGGGCGATCGCGGGGCAGGCGAGCAGTACTTC	CASSVTGGDRGAGEQYF
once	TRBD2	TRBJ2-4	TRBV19	TGTGCCAGTAGTGTGCGACTAGCTGCCTTAGCCAAAAACATTCAGTACTTC	CASSVRLAALAKNIQYF
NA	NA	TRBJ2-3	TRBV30	TGTGCCTGGAGTGTGGGAGGTCCTGATACGCAGTATTTT	CAWSVGGPDTQYF
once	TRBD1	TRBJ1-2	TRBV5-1	TGCGCCAGCAGCCCCGGGACAGGGGGCAACTATGGCTACACCTTC	CASSPGTGGNYGYTF
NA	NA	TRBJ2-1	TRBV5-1	TGCGCCAGCAGCCCGGGTCCCAACGATGAGCAGTTCTTC	CASSPGPNDEQFF
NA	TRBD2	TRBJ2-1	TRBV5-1	TGCGCCAGCAGCTTGCTGGCTAGCGGGGGGAGCTCCTACAATGAGCAGTTCTTC	CASSLLASGGSSYNEQFF
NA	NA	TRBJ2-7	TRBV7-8	TGTGCCAGCAGCTTGGTGCGATGGGAGCAGTACTTC	CASSLVRWEQYF
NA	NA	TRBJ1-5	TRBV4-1	TGCGCCAGCAGCCAAGATTTGGGGGGTTGGAATCAGCCCCAGCATTTT	CASSQDLGGWNQPQHF
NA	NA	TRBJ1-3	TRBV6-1	TGTGCCAGCAGTGAAGCTGAGGTATATGGAAACACCATATATTTT	CASSEAEVYGNTIYF
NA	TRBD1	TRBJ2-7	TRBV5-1	TGCGCCAGCAGCTTCTTATCCGGGACAGCACCCTACGAGCAGTACTTC	CASSFLSGTAPYEQYF
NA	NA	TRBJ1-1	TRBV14	TGTGCCAGCAGCCTACTGCCTCTCACTGAAGCTTTCTTT	CASSLLPLTEAFF
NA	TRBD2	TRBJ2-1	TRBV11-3	TGTGCCAGCAGCTTAGGTCCCGCGGGAGGATCCTACAATGAGCAGTTCTTC	CASSLGPAGGSYNEQFF
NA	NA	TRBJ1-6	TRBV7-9	TGTGCCAGCAGCGCCTCGGGAGGGAACTCACCCCTCCACTTT	CASSASGGNSPLHF
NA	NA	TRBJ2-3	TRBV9	TGTGCCAGCAGCGTAGATCCGGCGGTCGCAGATACGCAGTATTTT	CASSVDPAVADTQYF
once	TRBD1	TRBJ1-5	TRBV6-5	TGTGCCAGCAGTCGACGGACAGGGTCTAGACAGCCCCAGCATTTT	CASSRRTGSRQPQHF